This is a list of T cell receptor beta chains from one sample in a study of identical twins. Via MiXCR, TCRdb re-called the 5' RACE reads, giving one row per CDR3 protein. This sample has around 370,000 distinct CDR3 sequences, with approximately 8.7% found just once. The source material was naive T cells sorted from blood. The receptors were gathered from a woman in her forties or fifties in good health. Both conserved end residues are trimmed from each CDR3. Each record gives: D gene, V gene, CDR3 length, CDR3 protein. D genes are given only for firm matches.

>TRBD2|TRBV12-3/TRBV12-4|12
ASSFAGGRNEQF
>TRBD1|TRBV2|12
ASTPGQANQPQH
>.|TRBV5-5|12
ASSLSLASNEQF
>.|TRBV4-1|12
ASSQDWGQETQY
>.|TRBV6-5|13
ASSYLGGAGETQY
>.|TRBV29-1|14
SVEDQRHPSSRVQF
>TRBD2|TRBV5-8|12
ASSLNSGLNEQF
>.|TRBV10-3|16
AISEVTSRPSNTGELF
>TRBD2|TRBV7-7|13
ASSLASTSGETQY
>.|TRBV6-5|11
ASSLPSGTEAF
>.|TRBV2|12
ASHSDSLRYGYT
>TRBD1|TRBV11-2|12
ASSETGRGDTQY
>.|TRBV12-3/TRBV12-4|12
ASSLNSRGNEQF
>.|TRBV5-5|12
ASSSSGPTGELF
>TRBD1|TRBV6-5|11
ATGTGVNYGYT
>.|TRBV10-3|14
AISESKGITHYTQY
>.|TRBV10-3|13
AISPRGANTGELF
>.|TRBV10-3|11
AIRDRREETQY
>.|TRBV28|9
ASVRYTEQF
>TRBD2|TRBV19|12
ASSIGTSYNEQF
>TRBD2|TRBV20-1|13
SANQREGPYNEQF
>.|TRBV12-3/TRBV12-4|11
ASRGNSNQPQH
>TRBD2|TRBV6-5|14
ASSYSQTSGYNEQF
>.|TRBV27|13
ASRDKSSYNSPLH
>TRBD2|TRBV18|14
ASSPRTSGWVDEQF
>TRBD1|TRBV7-9|14
ASSFSGTGGTGELF
>.|TRBV7-3|17
ASSLGVGTSISGANVLT
>.|TRBV6-5|10
ASSRRGEKLF
>TRBD1|TRBV4-2|15
ASSQGPGTDLMETQY
>.|TRBV5-1|14
ASSLGFLLAKNIQY
>TRBD2|TRBV6-5|11
ASKLAEFYEQY
>.|TRBV5-1|11
ASSLDRVNEQY
>.|TRBV6-5|11
ASAGVFGETQY
>.|TRBV12-3/TRBV12-4|12
ASSLRMSGTEAF
>.|TRBV11-2|11
ASIGLEHYEQY
>.|TRBV20-1|12
SALNGEAFHEQY
>TRBD1|TRBV19|10
AGGQIGNTIY
>.|TRBV6-6|11
ASQITSGTEAF
>TRBD1|TRBV6-1|14
ASREGAGPANYGYT
>TRBD2|TRBV15|14
ATSRSGTVAYNEQF
>TRBD1|TRBV20-1|15
SALYPHWDRDYYEQY
>.|TRBV12-3/TRBV12-4|13
ASSLVGRGYNEQF
>.|TRBV5-1|13
ASSREASPYNEQF
>TRBD2|TRBV7-8|15
ASSRKSGDLAVHEQF
>TRBD1|TRBV5-1|13
ASSLGETGKGTQY
>TRBD1|TRBV27|14
ASSSRQGFGKNIQY
>TRBD2|TRBV5-1|12
ASRASGSLYEQY
>.|TRBV3-1|11
ASSQTDRRPQH
>.|TRBV3-1|12
ASSHLRSSYEQY
>TRBD2|TRBV5-5|14
ASSPPRLAYDDEQY
>TRBD2|TRBV3-1|15
ASSQHPSGGNTGELF
>.|TRBV5-1|12
ASSWRGSTDTQY
>TRBD2|TRBV7-6|15
ASSRPSSGGSYNEQF
>TRBD2|TRBV7-3|13
ASSATGTRYNEQF
>TRBD2|TRBV24-1|14
ATSDFGLAVTDTQY
>.|TRBV10-1|7
ASMTGYT
>.|TRBV6-5|13
ASSPKRALNYGYT
>.|TRBV19|11
ASSNPVNTEAF
>TRBD2|TRBV2|11
ASNSGREETQY